A selection of T cell receptor beta chains follows, all from one sample in a study of T cell changes during pregnancy in multiple sclerosis. The repertoire was sequenced with immunoSEQ multiplex PCR; TCRdb's copy has only in-frame clones and lacks some. Of some 41,000 clones in the sample, roughly 93% were seen once. Material: CD8+ T cells from peripheral blood mononuclear cells, obtained in the third trimester of pregnancy. The receptors were gathered from a female donor with multiple sclerosis, enrolled in a pregnancy study. CDR3s include the opening cysteine and the closing phenylalanine or tryptophan. The D gene is left open where the match is weak. Clone size appears in some rows only: once, few, many, or a class for an expanded clone.

.	TRBJ2-7	15	TRBD2	TRBV19	TGTGCCAGTAGTATTACCGGGACTAGCCGGCTGGAGCAGTACTTC	CASSITGTSRLEQYF
many	TRBJ2-3	16	.	TRBV9	TGTGCCAGCAGCGTAGCGCTAGCGTCCATCACAGATACGCAGTATTTT	CASSVALASITDTQYF
once	TRBJ2-5	15	TRBD2	TRBV2	TGTGCCAGCAGTGTGACTAGCGGGAGTGGGGAGACCCAGTACTTC	CASSVTSGSGETQYF
.	TRBJ2-7	13	TRBD1	TRBV10-3	TGTGCCATCAGTGAGGGGACAGGCTACGAGCAGTACTTC	CAISEGTGYEQYF
few	TRBJ2-2	15	.	TRBV2	TGTGCCAGCAGTGATCCGGTCGGGAACACCGGGGAGCTGTTTTTT	CASSDPVGNTGELFF
.	TRBJ2-1	16	.	TRBV28	TGTGCCAGCAGTTTACCAGGGGACCCCTCCTACAATGAGCAGTTCTTC	CASSLPGDPSYNEQFF
.	TRBJ2-7	11	.	TRBV6-6	TGTGCCAGCAGTTATGAGTACGAGCAGTACTTC	CASSYEYEQYF
.	TRBJ1-5	13	.	TRBV27	TGTGCCAGCAGTTTCGACAGTTATCAGCCCCAGCATTTT	CASSFDSYQPQHF
.	TRBJ1-1	14	.	TRBV5-1	TGCGCCAGCAGCTTGGGGGAGACGAACACTGAAGCTTTCTTT	CASSLGETNTEAFF
.	TRBJ2-7	14	TRBD2	TRBV5-6	TGTGCCAGCAGCTTGAGCGGGAGGGCCCGCGAGCAGTACTTC	CASSLSGRAREQYF
.	TRBJ2-1	13	.	TRBV21-1	TGTGCCAGCACTACAGGGGGCGGGAATGAGCAGTTCTTC	CASTTGGGNEQFF